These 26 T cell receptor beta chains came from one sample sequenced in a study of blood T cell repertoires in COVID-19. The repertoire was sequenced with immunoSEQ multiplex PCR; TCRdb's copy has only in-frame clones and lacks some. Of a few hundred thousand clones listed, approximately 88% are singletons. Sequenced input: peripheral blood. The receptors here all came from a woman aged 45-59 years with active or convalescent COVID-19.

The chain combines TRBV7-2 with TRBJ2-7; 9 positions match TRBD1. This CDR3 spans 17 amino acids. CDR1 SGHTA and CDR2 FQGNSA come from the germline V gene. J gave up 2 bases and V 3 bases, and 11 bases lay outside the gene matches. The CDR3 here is CASSFFPPGTGTYEQYF. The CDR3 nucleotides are TGTGCCAGCAGCTTTTTTCCCCCCGGGACAGGGACCTACGAGCAGTACTTC.

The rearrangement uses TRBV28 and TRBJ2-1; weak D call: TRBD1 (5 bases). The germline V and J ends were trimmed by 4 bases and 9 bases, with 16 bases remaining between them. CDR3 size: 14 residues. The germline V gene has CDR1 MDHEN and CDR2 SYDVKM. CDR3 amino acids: CASSSPPGHREQFF. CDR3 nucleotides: TGTGCCAGCAGTTCGCCCCCAGGGCATCGTGAGCAGTTCTTC. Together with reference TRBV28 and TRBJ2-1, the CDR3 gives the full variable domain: DVKVTQSSRYLVKRTGEKVFLECVQDMDHENMFWYRQDPGLGLRLIYFSYDVKMKEKGDIPEGYSVSREKKERFSLILESASTNQTSMYLCASSSPPGHREQFFGPGTRLTVL.

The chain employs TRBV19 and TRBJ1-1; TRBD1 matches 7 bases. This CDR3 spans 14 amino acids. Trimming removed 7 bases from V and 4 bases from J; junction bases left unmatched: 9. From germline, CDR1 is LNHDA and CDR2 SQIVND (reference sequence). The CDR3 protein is CASIRTGVVTEAFF. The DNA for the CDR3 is TGTGCCAGTATCCGAACAGGGGTTGTCACTGAAGCTTTCTTT.

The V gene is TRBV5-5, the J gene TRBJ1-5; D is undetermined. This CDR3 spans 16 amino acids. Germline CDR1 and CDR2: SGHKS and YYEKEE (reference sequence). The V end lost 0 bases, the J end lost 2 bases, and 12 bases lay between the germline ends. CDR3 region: CASSLDAGSGNQPQHF. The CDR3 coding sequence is TGTGCCAGCAGCTTGGATGCAGGTTCGGGCAATCAGCCCCAGCATTTT.

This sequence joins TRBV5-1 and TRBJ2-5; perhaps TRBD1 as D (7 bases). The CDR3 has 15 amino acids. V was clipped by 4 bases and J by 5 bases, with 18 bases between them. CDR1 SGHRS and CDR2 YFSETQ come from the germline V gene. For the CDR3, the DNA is TGCGCCAGCAGCCTCGGGACAGCCGCGGGGGAGACCCAGTACTTC. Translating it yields CASSLGTAAGETQYF.

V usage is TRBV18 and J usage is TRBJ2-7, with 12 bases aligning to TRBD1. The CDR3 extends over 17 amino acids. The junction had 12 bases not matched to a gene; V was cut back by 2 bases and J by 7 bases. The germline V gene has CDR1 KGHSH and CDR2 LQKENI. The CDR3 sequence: CASSPGSRGQGAREQYF. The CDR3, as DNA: TGTGCCAGCTCACCAGGGTCGAGGGGACAGGGGGCGCGAGAGCAGTACTTC.

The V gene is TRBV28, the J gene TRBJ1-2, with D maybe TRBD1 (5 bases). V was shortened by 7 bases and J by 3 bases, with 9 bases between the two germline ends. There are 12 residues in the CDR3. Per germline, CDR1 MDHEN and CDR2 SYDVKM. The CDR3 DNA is TGTGCCAGCAATGCGGGGGACTATGGCTACACCTTC. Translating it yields CASNAGDYGYTF.

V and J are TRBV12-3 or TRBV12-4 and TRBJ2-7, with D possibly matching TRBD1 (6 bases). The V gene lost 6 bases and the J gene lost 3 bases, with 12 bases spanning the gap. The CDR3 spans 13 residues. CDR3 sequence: CASSSTGIYEQYF. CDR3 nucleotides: TGTGCCAGCAGCAGTACAGGGATCTACGAGCAGTACTTC.

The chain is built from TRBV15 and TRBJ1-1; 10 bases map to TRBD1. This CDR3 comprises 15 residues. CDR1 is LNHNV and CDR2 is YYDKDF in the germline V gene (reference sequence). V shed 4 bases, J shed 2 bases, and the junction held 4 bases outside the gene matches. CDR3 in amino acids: CATSTTTGGNTEAFF. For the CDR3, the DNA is TGTGCCACCAGCACCACGACAGGGGGCAACACTGAAGCTTTCTTT. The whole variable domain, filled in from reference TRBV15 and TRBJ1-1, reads DAMVIQNPRYQVTQFGKPVTLSCSQTLNHNVMYWYQQKSSQAPKLLFHYYDKDFNNEADTPDNFQSRRPNTSFCFLDIRSPGLGDTAMYLCATSTTTGGNTEAFFGQGTRLTVV.

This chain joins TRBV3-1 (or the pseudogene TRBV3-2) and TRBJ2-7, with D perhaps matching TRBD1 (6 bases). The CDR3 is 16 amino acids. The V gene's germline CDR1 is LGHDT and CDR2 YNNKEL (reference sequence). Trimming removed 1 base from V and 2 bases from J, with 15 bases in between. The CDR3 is CASSQAPLTGAYEQYF. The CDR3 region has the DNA TGTGCCAGCAGCCAAGCACCTCTGACAGGAGCCTACGAGCAGTACTTC.

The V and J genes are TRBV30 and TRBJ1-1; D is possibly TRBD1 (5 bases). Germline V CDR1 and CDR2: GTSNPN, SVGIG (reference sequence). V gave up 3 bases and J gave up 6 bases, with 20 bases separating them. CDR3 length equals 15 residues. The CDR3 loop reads CAWRGYRTKGSEAFF. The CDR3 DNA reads TGTGCCTGGAGAGGCTACAGGACCAAAGGCTCTGAAGCTTTCTTT.

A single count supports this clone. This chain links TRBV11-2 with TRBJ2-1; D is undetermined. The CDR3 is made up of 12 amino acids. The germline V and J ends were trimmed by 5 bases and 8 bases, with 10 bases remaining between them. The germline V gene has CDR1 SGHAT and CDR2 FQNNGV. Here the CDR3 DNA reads TGTGCCAGCAGCCGAAAACGGGATGAGCAGTTCTTC. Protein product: CASSRKRDEQFF.

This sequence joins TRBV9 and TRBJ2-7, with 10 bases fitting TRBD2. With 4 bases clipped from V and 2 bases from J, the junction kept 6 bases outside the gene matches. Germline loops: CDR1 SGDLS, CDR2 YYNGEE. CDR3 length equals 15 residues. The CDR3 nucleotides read TGTGCCAGCAGCCCAAGCGGGAGGGTAGCCTACGAGCAGTACTTC. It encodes CASSPSGRVAYEQYF.

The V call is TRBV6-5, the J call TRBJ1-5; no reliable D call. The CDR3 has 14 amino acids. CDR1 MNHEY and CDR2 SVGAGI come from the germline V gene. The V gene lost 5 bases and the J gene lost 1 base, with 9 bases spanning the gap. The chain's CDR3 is CASSPVLSNQPQHF. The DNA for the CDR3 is TGTGCCAGCAGTCCCGTTCTCAGCAATCAGCCCCAGCATTTT.

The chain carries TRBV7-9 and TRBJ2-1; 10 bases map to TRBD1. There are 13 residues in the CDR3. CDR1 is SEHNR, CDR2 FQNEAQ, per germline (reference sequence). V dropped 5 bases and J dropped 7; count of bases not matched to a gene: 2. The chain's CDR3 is CASSKDRGNEQFF. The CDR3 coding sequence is TGTGCCAGCAGCAAGGACAGGGGGAATGAGCAGTTCTTC.

The CDR3 loop is CASSLRGPSGEQFF. The CDR3 region has the DNA TGTGCCAGCAGCTTAAGGGGCCCTTCGGGTGAGCAGTTCTTC. This chain joins TRBV5-6 and TRBJ2-1; D may be TRBD1 (5 bases). The V end lost 2 bases, the J end lost 9 bases, and 15 bases lay between the germline ends. In germline, CDR1 is SGHDT, CDR2 YYEEEE. This CDR3 is built from 14 residues.

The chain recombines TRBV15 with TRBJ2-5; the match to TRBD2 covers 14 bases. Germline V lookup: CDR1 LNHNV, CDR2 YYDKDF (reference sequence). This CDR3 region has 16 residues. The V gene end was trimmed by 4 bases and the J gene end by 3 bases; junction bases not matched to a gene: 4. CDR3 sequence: CATSTPGLAGEETQYF. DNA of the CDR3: TGTGCCACCAGCACTCCGGGACTAGCGGGGGAAGAGACCCAGTACTTC. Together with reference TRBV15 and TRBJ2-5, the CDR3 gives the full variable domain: DAMVIQNPRYQVTQFGKPVTLSCSQTLNHNVMYWYQQKSSQAPKLLFHYYDKDFNNEADTPDNFQSRRPNTSFCFLDIRSPGLGDTAMYLCATSTPGLAGEETQYFGPGTRLLVL.

CDR3 protein: CASSSFKGGEQFF. The CDR3 nucleotides are TGTGCCAGCAGTTCTTTCAAGGGGGGGGAGCAGTTCTTC. The rearrangement joins TRBV28 to TRBJ2-1; a possible D gene is TRBD2 (7 bases). Germline CDR1 is MDHEN and CDR2 is SYDVKM. With 4 bases removed from V and 10 bases from J, the gap between germline ends came to 14 bases. The CDR3 totals 13 residues.

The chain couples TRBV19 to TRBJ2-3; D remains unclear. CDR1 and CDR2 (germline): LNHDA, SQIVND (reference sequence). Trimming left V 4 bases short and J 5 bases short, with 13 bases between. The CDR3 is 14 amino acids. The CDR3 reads CASSKRSGRDTQYF. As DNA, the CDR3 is TGTGCCAGTAGTAAAAGGTCGGGTCGAGATACGCAGTATTTT.

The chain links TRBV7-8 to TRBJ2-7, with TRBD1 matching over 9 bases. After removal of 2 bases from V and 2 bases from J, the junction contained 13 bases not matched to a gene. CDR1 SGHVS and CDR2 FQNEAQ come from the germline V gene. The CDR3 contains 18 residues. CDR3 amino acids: CASSLKGANNRGPYEQYF. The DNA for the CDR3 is TGTGCCAGCAGCTTAAAAGGGGCCAACAACAGGGGGCCCTACGAGCAGTACTTC.

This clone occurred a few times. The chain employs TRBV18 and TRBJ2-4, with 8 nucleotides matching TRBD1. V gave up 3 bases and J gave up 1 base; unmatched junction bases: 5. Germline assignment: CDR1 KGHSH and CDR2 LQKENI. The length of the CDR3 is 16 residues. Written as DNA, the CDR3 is TGTGCCAGCTCACCTGCGACAGGGGCGGCCAAAAACATTCAGTACTTC. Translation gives CASSPATGAAKNIQYF.

The CDR3 protein is CASGLVPRHPWQYF. In nucleotides, the CDR3 is TGTGCTAGTGGTTTGGTACCGAGACACCCGTGGCAGTACTTC. The chain combines TRBV12-5 with TRBJ2-7; unclear D gene. CDR3 size: 14 residues. Germline lookup yields CDR1 LGHNT and CDR2 FRNRAP. V lost 0 bases and J 9 bases, leaving 15 bases between the germline ends.

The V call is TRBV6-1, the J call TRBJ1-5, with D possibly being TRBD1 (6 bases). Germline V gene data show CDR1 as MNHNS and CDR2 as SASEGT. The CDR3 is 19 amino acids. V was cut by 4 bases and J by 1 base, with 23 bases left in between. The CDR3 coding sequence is TGTGCCAGCAGTGCACGATCGAACAGGGTTAATAGAAGCAATCAGCCCCAGCATTTT. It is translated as CASSARSNRVNRSNQPQHF.

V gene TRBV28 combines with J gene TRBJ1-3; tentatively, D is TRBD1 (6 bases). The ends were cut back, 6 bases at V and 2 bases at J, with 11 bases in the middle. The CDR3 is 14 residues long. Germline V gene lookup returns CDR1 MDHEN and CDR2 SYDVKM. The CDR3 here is CASRQGLAGNTIYF. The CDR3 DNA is TGTGCCAGCAGACAGGGTTTGGCTGGAAACACCATATATTTT.

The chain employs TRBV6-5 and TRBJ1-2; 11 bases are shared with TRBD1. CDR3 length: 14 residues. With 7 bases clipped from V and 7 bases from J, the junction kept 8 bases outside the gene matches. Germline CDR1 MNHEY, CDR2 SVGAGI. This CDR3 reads CASTRDRGVGGYTF. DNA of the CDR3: TGTGCCAGCACACGGGACAGGGGGGTCGGTGGCTACACCTTC.

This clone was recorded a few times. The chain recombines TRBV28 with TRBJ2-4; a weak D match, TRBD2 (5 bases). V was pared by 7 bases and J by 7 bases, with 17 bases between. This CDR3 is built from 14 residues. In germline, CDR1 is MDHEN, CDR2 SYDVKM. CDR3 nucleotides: TGTGCCAGCAATACCCGAACTACGGGGAACATTCAGTACTTC. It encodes CASNTRTTGNIQYF.